This entry is about one TCR beta chain. Trimming pared 5 bases from V and 1 base from J, leaving 11 bases between. The CDR3 spans 14 residues. Germline V gene data show CDR1 as MNHEY and CDR2 as SVGEGT. These data originate in a study of blood T cell repertoires in COVID-19. Turning to the study itself: COVID-19 samples from acute and convalescent phases originated in the United States, Italy and Spain. From T cells, B-cell-depleted T cells, or PBMCs came the material, which was cDNA or gDNA.

In the original processing: Scientists estimated how many nucleated cells there were by amplifying reference gene primers. TCRdb keeps only in-frame clones here, not all; method: immunoSEQ multiplex PCR. V, J and clone size reflect that table, while D and trimming were determined from the DNA. The table lists around 190,000 clones, 80% to 90% of them singletons, with roughly 20% in the top ten. The chain couples TRBV6-2 or TRBV6-3 to TRBJ1-1, with D possibly matching TRBD1 (5 bases). The sequence was obtained from a man aged 70-80 years with active or convalescent COVID-19. The sequenced sample was peripheral blood. As DNA, the CDR3 is TGTGCCAGCAGTGTCCAGGGTACGAACACTGAAGCTTTCTTT. Translating it yields CASSVQGTNTEAFF.